A single sample is the source of the 2 T cell receptor beta chains below, sequenced in a study of lymphopenia after photon versus proton radiotherapy. Measured with immunoSEQ multiplex PCR; TCRdb has only the in-frame clones, and not every one. The sample lists roughly 61,000 clones; about nine tenths were seen once. Sequencing used peripheral blood, obtained from a patient treated with proton-based radiotherapy. The receptors stem from a man older than 75 with esophageal cancer.

The chain recombines TRBV7-8 with TRBJ2-5; a possible D gene is TRBD2 (5 bases). The CDR3 length is 13 residues. V was pared by 0 bases and J by 11 bases, with 13 bases between. Looked up from germline, CDR1 is SGHVS and CDR2 is FQNEAQ. CDR3 bases: TGTGCCAGCAGCTTAGCGCCGGAACGAGGGCAGTACTTC. Amino acid sequence: CASSLAPERGQYF. The variable domain in full, completed from reference TRBV7-8 and TRBJ2-5, reads GAGVSQSPRYKVAKRGQDVALRCDPISGHVSLFWYQQALGQGPEFLTYFQNEAQLDKSGLPSDRFFAERPEGSVSTLKIQRTQQEDSAVYLCASSLAPERGQYFGPGTRLLVL.

This clone was observed once. This CDR3 reads CASSFGGKPQHF. The CDR3 coding sequence is TGTGCCAGCAGTTTTGGGGGGAAGCCCCAGCATTTT. The rearrangement uses TRBV27 and TRBJ1-5; possible D gene TRBD1, 5 bases. The CDR3 sequence is 12 residues long. Germline lookup yields CDR1 MNHEY and CDR2 SMNVEV (reference sequence). The V and J ends lost 3 bases and 8 bases respectively, with 8 bases between them.